These 31 T cell receptor beta chains share one sample of origin, sequenced in a study of blood T cell repertoires in COVID-19. Only in-frame clones appear in the TCRdb table, and some are missing; sequencing was by immunoSEQ multiplex PCR. The sample includes around 230,000 clones, approximately 80% of them seen just once. Sequencing was performed on PBMCs or T cells enriched from blood (not recorded which). The receptors derive from a man aged 40-55 years who had recovered from COVID-19.

CDR3 DNA: TGTGCCAGCAGCTTGGCCGTGGGGGGACTTTACAATGAGCAGTTCTTC. Residues: CASSLAVGGLYNEQFF. The chain carries TRBV5-5 and TRBJ2-1, with D possibly matching TRBD2 (6 bases). CDR1 and CDR2 (germline): SGHKS, YYEKEE (reference sequence). The CDR3 length is 16 residues. The ends were cut back, 0 bases at V and 4 bases at J, with 14 bases in the middle. Combining the CDR3 with reference TRBV5-5 and TRBJ2-1 gives the whole variable domain DAGVTQSPTHLIKTRGQQVTLRCSPISGHKSVSWYQQVLGQGPQFIFQYYEKEERGRGNFPDRFSARQFPNYSSELNVNALLLGDSALYLCASSLAVGGLYNEQFFGPGTRLTVL.

There are a few counts of this clone. The chain employs TRBV28 and TRBJ2-1, with 8 bases that match TRBD2. This CDR3 has 15 amino acids. CDR1 is MDHEN and CDR2 is SYDVKM in the germline V gene. With V trimmed by 2 bases and J by 6 bases, 6 bases remained unmatched. DNA for the CDR3: TGTGCCAGCAGTTTACTACGGGAGGGTAGCAATGAGCAGTTCTTC. It specifies CASSLLREGSNEQFF.

The chain has TRBV5-6 and TRBJ1-2, with D uncertain. Trimming shortened V by 3 bases and J by 3 bases, and 15 bases separated the two germline ends. Germline loops: CDR1 SGHDT, CDR2 YYEEEE. The CDR3 runs to 15 residues. In DNA, the CDR3 is TGTGCCAGCAGCTGGAGCCGCTCACCGGACTATGGCTACACCTTC. Its protein is CASSWSRSPDYGYTF.

The sample holds one count of this clone. The rearrangement uses TRBV6-5 and TRBJ2-7, with 8 bases identical to TRBD2. V shed 4 bases and J 5 bases; nucleotides not matched to a gene: 10. This CDR3 is 15 amino acids long. The germline gives CDR1 MNHEY, CDR2 SVGAGI. Here the CDR3 reads CASSSPIAGRNEQYF. The CDR3 nucleotides read TGTGCCAGCAGTTCCCCAATAGCGGGGAGGAACGAGCAGTACTTC.

V is TRBV28 and J is TRBJ1-2; D gene unclear. This CDR3 has 13 residues. V lost 1 base and J lost 7, with 10 bases in between. CDR1 and CDR2 from the germline V gene are MDHEN and SYDVKM. Here the CDR3 DNA reads TGTGCCAGCAGTTTATTCCAGGCCGGTGGCTACACCTTC. Translation: CASSLFQAGGYTF.

The chain has TRBV7-9 and TRBJ2-7, with TRBD1 identical over 7 bases. There are 19 residues in the CDR3. With V trimmed by 2 bases and J by 3 bases, 19 bases remained unmatched. CDR1 is SEHNR and CDR2 is FQNEAQ in the germline V gene (reference sequence). The CDR3 sequence is CASSLFRPQGKGARYEQYF. In DNA, the CDR3 is TGTGCCAGCAGCTTATTTCGACCCCAGGGTAAGGGGGCGCGCTACGAGCAGTACTTC. Complete variable domain (other parts from reference TRBV7-9 and TRBJ2-7): DTGVSQNPRHKITKRGQNVTFRCDPISEHNRLYWYRQTLGQGPEFLTYFQNEAQLEKSRLLSDRFSAERPKGSFSTLEIQRTEQGDSAMYLCASSLFRPQGKGARYEQYFGPGTRLTVT.

The chain recombines TRBV28 with TRBJ2-2; no firm D call. Between the trimmed V and J ends, which lost 11 bases and 0 bases, there was a span of 13 bases. Germline V gene lookup returns CDR1 MDHEN and CDR2 SYDVKM. The CDR3 extends over 14 amino acids. DNA of the CDR3: TGTGCCTCCTGTCCAGTATCGAACACCGGGGAGCTGTTTTTT. Translating it yields CASCPVSNTGELFF.

The chain uses TRBV18 and TRBJ2-1; D is undetermined. This CDR3 is 12 amino acids long. Trimming left V 5 bases short and J 4 bases short, with 6 bases between. CDR1 is KGHSH, CDR2 LQKENI, per germline. As DNA, the CDR3 is TGTGCCAGCTCAAATGCGTACAATGAGCAGTTCTTC. It codes for CASSNAYNEQFF.

This chain links TRBV7-9 with TRBJ2-1; D possibly corresponds to TRBD1 (6 bases). The germline V and J ends were trimmed by 4 bases and 0 bases, with 10 bases remaining between them. The CDR3 length is 15 residues. Germline V gene data show CDR1 as SEHNR and CDR2 as FQNEAQ (reference sequence). CDR3 nucleotide sequence: TGTGCCAGCAGCTACACAGGGAGCTCCTACAATGAGCAGTTCTTC. It specifies CASSYTGSSYNEQFF.

The genes are TRBV10-2 and TRBJ1-2; TRBD1 agrees at 8 bases. The V gene's germline CDR1 is WSHSY and CDR2 SAAADI. V shed 6 bases and J 2 bases; nucleotides not matched to a gene: 2. The CDR3 sequence is 13 residues long. The CDR3 coding sequence is TGCGCCAGCAGCCGGGACAGGAACTATGGCTACACCTTC. Its protein is CASSRDRNYGYTF.

The V and J genes are TRBV11-3 and TRBJ2-1, with no clear D. Trimming cost V 3 bases and J 5 bases, with 11 bases left between them. The CDR3 extends over 14 amino acids. Germline CDR1 is SGHNT and CDR2 is YENEEA. The CDR3, as DNA: TGTGCCAGCAGCTTCTCACCTGAGGACAATGAGCAGTTCTTC. Translation gives CASSFSPEDNEQFF. Drawing the rest from reference TRBV11-3 and TRBJ2-1, the complete variable domain is EAGVVQSPRYKIIEKKQPVAFWCNPISGHNTLYWYLQNLGQGPELLIRYENEEAVDDSQLPKDRFSAERLKGVDSTLKIQPAELGDSAVYLCASSFSPEDNEQFFGPGTRLTVL.

The chain recombines TRBV6-5 with TRBJ2-1; tentatively, D is TRBD1 (6 bases). Trimming shortened V by 2 bases and J by 0 bases, and 8 bases separated the two germline ends. The CDR3 is made up of 15 amino acids. Germline-derived CDR1 and CDR2 are MNHEY and SVGAGI. The CDR3 DNA sequence: TGTGCCAGCAGTTACAGGGGGAGCTCCTACAATGAGCAGTTCTTC. Encoded protein: CASSYRGSSYNEQFF.

The chain links TRBV6-5 to TRBJ2-7; D not certain. The CDR3 is 12 residues long. Trimming stripped 2 bases from V and 4 bases from J, with 6 bases between. Germline values: CDR1 MNHEY, CDR2 SVGAGI. The CDR3 nucleotides read TGTGCCAGCAGTTACGGGCCTTACGAGCAGTACTTC. Translation: CASSYGPYEQYF.

The chain links TRBV27 to TRBJ2-7, with D possibly matching TRBD1 (6 bases). Germline V gives CDR1 MNHEY, CDR2 SMNVEV (reference sequence). CDR3 length equals 12 residues. V lost 7 bases to trimming and J lost 6 bases, with 13 bases between them. In DNA form, the CDR3 reads TGTGCCAGCATCTCGGACAGCCTCGAGCAGTACTTC. Encoded protein: CASISDSLEQYF.

V gene TRBV13 combines with J gene TRBJ2-3; TRBD2 agrees at 8 bases. V lost 7 bases, J lost 0 bases, and 9 bases stayed unmatched. Germline V gene data show CDR1 as PRHDT and CDR2 as FYEKMQ (reference sequence). There are 16 residues in the CDR3. The CDR3 nucleotides read TGTGCCAGCACCTATGGGGCGGGGGGAAGCACAGATACGCAGTATTTT. Translated, it gives CASTYGAGGSTDTQYF.

V and J are TRBV28 and TRBJ2-3, with 9 nucleotides matching TRBD2. Germline V gene data show CDR1 as MDHEN and CDR2 as SYDVKM. This CDR3 region has 16 residues. Trimming cost V 3 bases and J 0 bases; bases outside gene matches: 4. The CDR3 here is CASSFVSGRSTDTQYF. As DNA, the CDR3 is TGTGCCAGCAGTTTCGTGAGCGGGAGGAGCACAGATACGCAGTATTTT.

V and J are TRBV6-2 or TRBV6-3 and TRBJ2-2; weak D call: TRBD1 (6 bases). From germline, CDR1 is MNHEY and CDR2 SVGEGT. Deletions cut 4 bases from V and 7 bases from J, with 16 bases between. The CDR3 is made up of 15 amino acids. This CDR3 is CASSWRGGTGGELFF. The DNA of the CDR3 is TGTGCCAGCAGTTGGAGAGGGGGTACAGGCGGGGAGCTGTTTTTT.

This sequence joins TRBV5-1 and TRBJ1-4; perhaps TRBD1 as D (6 bases). V shed 1 base and J shed 0 bases, with 7 bases lying between them. The CDR3 is made up of 15 amino acids. Germline CDR1 is SGHRS and CDR2 is YFSETQ. CDR3 protein: CASSLTGPTNEKLFF. Here the CDR3 DNA reads TGCGCCAGCAGCTTGACAGGGCCAACTAATGAAAAACTGTTTTTT.

Note on this clone: A much larger clone is a single base away; this may be a read error. This sample includes further DNA sequences coding for the same CDR3. The chain joins TRBV2 to TRBJ2-7; 10 positions match TRBD2. The V and J ends lost 7 bases and 9 bases, in that order; junction bases with no gene match: 12. The CDR3 has 14 residues. Per germline, CDR1 SNHLY and CDR2 FYNNEI. Here the CDR3 reads CASKIAGGPLGQYF. The DNA for the CDR3 is TGTGCCAGCAAGATAGCGGGGGGTCCCCTCGGGCAGTACTTC.

This clone was counted once. This chain links TRBV5-1 with TRBJ1-6; D gene ambiguous. The CDR3 is made up of 16 amino acids. V was clipped by 0 bases and J by 12 bases, with 19 bases between them. The germline CDR1 and CDR2 sequences are SGHRS and YFSETQ. The CDR3 bases are TGCGCCAGCAGCTTGGAGCCGGGAGTCCCTCGTCAACCCCTCCACTTT. The encoded protein is CASSLEPGVPRQPLHF.

The chain combines TRBV11-3 with TRBJ1-1; D unclear. The V end lost 1 base, the J end lost 1 base, and 4 bases lay between the germline ends. CDR1 is SGHNT and CDR2 is YENEEA in the germline V gene. The CDR3 sequence is 13 residues long. This CDR3 reads CASSLVGNTEAFF. CDR3 DNA sequence: TGTGCCAGCAGCTTAGTCGGGAACACTGAAGCTTTCTTT.

This clone was seen a handful of times. J is TRBJ1-6 and V is TRBV3-1 (or the pseudogene TRBV3-2), with D maybe TRBD1 (5 bases). Germline V gene lookup returns CDR1 LGHDT and CDR2 YNNKEL (reference sequence). V shed 0 bases and J shed 6 bases, with 12 bases lying between them. The CDR3 runs 16 residues. The CDR3 nucleotides read TGTGCCAGCAGCCAAGATTTTCAGGGTGGTAATTCACCCCTCCACTTT. Encoded protein: CASSQDFQGGNSPLHF.

The V and J genes are TRBV6-5 and TRBJ1-2; weak D call: TRBD1 (6 bases). There are 15 residues in the CDR3. Per the germline V gene, CDR1 is MNHEY and CDR2 is SVGAGI. The V end was cut by 0 bases, the J end by 2 bases, with 10 bases between. The CDR3 here is CASSYSLQGNYGYTF. CDR3 nucleotides: TGTGCCAGCAGTTACTCTTTACAGGGCAACTATGGCTACACCTTC.

V usage is TRBV4-1 and J usage is TRBJ1-5, with no clear D. This CDR3 region has 17 residues. V lost 3 bases and J lost 7, with 22 bases in between. Germline V CDR1 and CDR2: MGHRA, YSYEKL. CDR3 DNA: TGCGCCAGCAGCCATGCCAGTGGACTTGGAATTCGCCAGCCCCAGCATTTT. Translation: CASSHASGLGIRQPQHF.

The chain combines TRBV18 with TRBJ2-7, with 7 bases that match TRBD1. Germline V gene lookup returns CDR1 KGHSH and CDR2 LQKENI. The CDR3 has 13 residues. With 5 bases clipped from V and 3 bases from J, the junction kept 4 bases outside the gene matches. The CDR3 here is CASSLGTDYEQYF. The CDR3 DNA reads TGTGCCAGCTCATTAGGGACAGACTACGAGCAGTACTTC.

V gene TRBV7-6 combines with J gene TRBJ1-2; TRBD1 matches at 7 bases. V shed 4 bases and J 2 bases; nucleotides not matched to a gene: 10. The germline V gene encodes CDR1 SGHVS and CDR2 FNYEAQ. The CDR3 is made up of 16 amino acids. CDR3 DNA: TGTGCCAGCAGCTCAGTCGGAGGGACAGTGAACTATGGCTACACCTTC. Its protein product is CASSSVGGTVNYGYTF.

The chain joins TRBV7-2 to TRBJ2-7, with TRBD2 identical over 7 bases. V trimming: 1 base; J trimming: 0 bases; junction bases outside the gene matches: 3. The germline V gene encodes CDR1 SGHTA and CDR2 FQGNSA. The CDR3 sequence is 15 residues long. The DNA of the CDR3 is TGTGCCAGCAGCTTAGTAGGCGGGGGCTCCTACGAGCAGTACTTC. Amino acids: CASSLVGGGSYEQYF.

This CDR3 is CASSPDGGTNYGYTF. In DNA form, the CDR3 reads TGTGCCAGCTCACCAGATGGGGGGACTAACTATGGCTACACCTTC. The chain combines TRBV18 with TRBJ1-2, with D maybe TRBD1 (5 bases). The V gene lost 2 bases and the J gene lost 0 bases, with 10 bases spanning the gap. In germline, CDR1 is KGHSH, CDR2 LQKENI. The CDR3 covers 15 residues.

The chain combines TRBV5-8 with TRBJ1-2, with 7 bases matching TRBD1. With 2 bases clipped from V and 2 bases from J, the junction kept 3 bases outside the gene matches. The CDR3 runs to 14 residues. CDR1 SGHTS and CDR2 YDEGEE come from the germline V gene. The CDR3 is CASSFQGQNYGYTF. The CDR3 DNA follows: TGTGCCAGCAGCTTCCAGGGACAGAACTATGGCTACACCTTC. The entire variable domain, with the rest obtained from reference TRBV5-8 and TRBJ1-2, is as follows: EAGVTQSPTHLIKTRGQQATLRCSPISGHTSVYWYQQALGLGLQFLLWYDEGEERNRGNFPPRFSGRQFPNYSSELNVNALELEDSALYLCASSFQGQNYGYTFGSGTRLTVV.

This chain links TRBV28 with TRBJ2-4; 7 nucleotides match TRBD1. Germline lookup yields CDR1 MDHEN and CDR2 SYDVKM. The CDR3 is made up of 17 amino acids. Losses at the gene ends were 6 bases for V and 4 bases for J; bases not matched to a gene: 15. The DNA of the CDR3 is TGTGCCAGCAGGCGTCAAACTATGGGACAGTCAAAAAACATTCAGTACTTC. This translates into CASRRQTMGQSKNIQYF.

The CDR3 region is CASRLAEYNEQFF. DNA of the CDR3: TGTGCCAGCAGGCTAGCGGAGTACAATGAGCAGTTCTTC. This chain links TRBV6-5 with TRBJ2-1; 7 bases align to TRBD2. This CDR3 has 13 amino acids. V shed 6 bases and J 4 bases; nucleotides not matched to a gene: 3. Germline CDR1 MNHEY, CDR2 SVGAGI.